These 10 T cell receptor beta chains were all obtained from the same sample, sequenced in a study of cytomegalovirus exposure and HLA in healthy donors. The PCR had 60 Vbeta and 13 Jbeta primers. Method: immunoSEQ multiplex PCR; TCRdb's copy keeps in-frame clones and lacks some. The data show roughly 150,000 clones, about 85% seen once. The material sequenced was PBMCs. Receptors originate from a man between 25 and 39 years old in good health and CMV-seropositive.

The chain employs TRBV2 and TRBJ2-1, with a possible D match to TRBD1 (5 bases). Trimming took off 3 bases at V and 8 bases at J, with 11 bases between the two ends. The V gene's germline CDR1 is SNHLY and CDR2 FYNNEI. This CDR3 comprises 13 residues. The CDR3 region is CASSDQGVDEQFF. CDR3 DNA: TGTGCCAGCAGTGATCAGGGTGTCGATGAGCAGTTCTTC. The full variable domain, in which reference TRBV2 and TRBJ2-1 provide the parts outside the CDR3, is EPEVTQTPSHQVTQMGQEVILRCVPISNHLYFYWYRQILGQKVEFLVSFYNNEISEKSEIFDDQFSVERPDGSNFTLKIRSTKLEDSAMYFCASSDQGVDEQFFGPGTRLTVL.

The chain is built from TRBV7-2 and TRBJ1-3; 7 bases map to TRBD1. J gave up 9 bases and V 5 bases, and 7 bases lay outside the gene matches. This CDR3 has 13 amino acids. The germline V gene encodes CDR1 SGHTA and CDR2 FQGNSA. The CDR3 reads CASSPGQTGTIYF. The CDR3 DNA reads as TGTGCCAGCAGCCCGGGACAGACGGGCACCATATATTTT.

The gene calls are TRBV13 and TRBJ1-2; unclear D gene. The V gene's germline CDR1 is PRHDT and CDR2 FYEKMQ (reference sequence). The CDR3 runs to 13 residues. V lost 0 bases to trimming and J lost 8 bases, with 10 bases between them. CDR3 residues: CASSLGGAGGYTF. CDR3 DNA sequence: TGTGCCAGCAGCTTAGGGGGCGCGGGAGGCTACACCTTC.

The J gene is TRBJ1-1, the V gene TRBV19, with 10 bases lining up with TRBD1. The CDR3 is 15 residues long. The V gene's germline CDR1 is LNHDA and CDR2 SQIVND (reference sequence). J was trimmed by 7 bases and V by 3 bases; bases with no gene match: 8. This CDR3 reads CASSIWDRGSGEAFF. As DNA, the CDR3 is TGTGCCAGTAGTATTTGGGACAGGGGTTCTGGTGAAGCTTTCTTT. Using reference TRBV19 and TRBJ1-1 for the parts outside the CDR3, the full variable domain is DGGITQSPKYLFRKEGQNVTLSCEQNLNHDAMYWYRQDPGQGLRLIYYSQIVNDFQKGDIAEGYSVSREKKESFPLTVTSAQKNPTAFYLCASSIWDRGSGEAFFGQGTRLTVV.

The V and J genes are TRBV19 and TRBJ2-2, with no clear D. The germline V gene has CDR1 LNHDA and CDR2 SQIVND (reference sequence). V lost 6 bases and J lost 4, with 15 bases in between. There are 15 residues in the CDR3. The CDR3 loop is CASRKWVAVTGELFF. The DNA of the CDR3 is TGTGCCAGTAGAAAATGGGTCGCGGTCACCGGGGAGCTGTTTTTT.

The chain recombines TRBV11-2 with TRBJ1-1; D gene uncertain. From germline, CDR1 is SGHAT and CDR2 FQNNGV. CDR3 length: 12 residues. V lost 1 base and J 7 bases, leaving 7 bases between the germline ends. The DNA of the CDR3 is TGTGCCAGCAGCTTAGGGAGGTTTGAAGCTTTCTTT. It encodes CASSLGRFEAFF.

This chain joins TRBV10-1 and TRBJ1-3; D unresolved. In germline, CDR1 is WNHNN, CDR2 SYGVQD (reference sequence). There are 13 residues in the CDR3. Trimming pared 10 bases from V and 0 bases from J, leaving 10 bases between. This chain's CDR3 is CATSGISGNTIYF. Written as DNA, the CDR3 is TGCGCCACCTCGGGAATCTCTGGAAACACCATATATTTT.

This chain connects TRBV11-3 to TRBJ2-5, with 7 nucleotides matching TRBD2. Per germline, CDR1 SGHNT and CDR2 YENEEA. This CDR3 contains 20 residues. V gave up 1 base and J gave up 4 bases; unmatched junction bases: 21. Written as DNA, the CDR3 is TGTGCCAGCAGCTTAGGTGAGGGATGGATTAGCGGGCCGAGGCCAGAGACCCAGTACTTC. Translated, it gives CASSLGEGWISGPRPETQYF.

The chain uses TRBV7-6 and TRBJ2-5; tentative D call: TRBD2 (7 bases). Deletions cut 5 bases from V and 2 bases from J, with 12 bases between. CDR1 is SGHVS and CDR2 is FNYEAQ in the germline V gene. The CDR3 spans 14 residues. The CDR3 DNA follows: TGTGCCAGCAGCGGGGGGGCGGGTCAAGAGACCCAGTACTTC. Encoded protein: CASSGGAGQETQYF.

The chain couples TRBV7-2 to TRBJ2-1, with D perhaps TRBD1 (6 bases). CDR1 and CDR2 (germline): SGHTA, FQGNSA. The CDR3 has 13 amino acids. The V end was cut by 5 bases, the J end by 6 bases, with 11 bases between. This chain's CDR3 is CASSAGQINEQFF. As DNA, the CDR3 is TGTGCCAGCAGCGCCGGACAGATCAATGAGCAGTTCTTC.